Below are 8 T cell receptor beta chains sequenced from a single sample in a study of spatial heterogeneity in lung cancer. Regarding the study as a whole: The number of expanded tumor alpha and beta chains correlated with mutation number.

Time point meaning: sample taken at primary tumor resection. These receptors' targets are unknown. TCRdb re-called the 5' RACE reads with MiXCR, one entry per CDR3 protein. The sample yields fewer than 3,000 distinct CDR3 sequences, 4% to 5.5% seen once. This sample comprised lung tumor tissue, obtained at surgery. All receptors derive from a female donor with early-stage non-small cell lung cancer.

This clonotype was counted many times. The rearrangement uses TRBV5-1 and TRBJ1-1; TRBD1 agrees at 7 bases. CDR1 and CDR2 (germline): SGHRS, YFSETQ. The CDR3 has 15 residues. V was pared by 4 bases and J by 4 bases, with 10 bases of the junction left unmatched. The CDR3 loop reads CASSPEDRRTTEAFF. The CDR3, as DNA: TGCGCCAGCAGCCCCGAGGACAGGCGAACCACTGAAGCTTTCTTT.

By share of the sample, this clonotype is medium-sized (0.01 to 0.1%). The chain uses TRBV4-3 and TRBJ2-2; no definite D call. The germline CDR1 and CDR2 sequences are LGHNA and YSLEER. The CDR3 totals 16 residues. V gave up 6 bases and J gave up 3 bases, with 17 bases separating them. The CDR3 here is CASSPRRDGHTGELFF. CDR3 DNA sequence: TGCGCCAGCAGTCCTCGTCGTGACGGACACACCGGGGAGCTGTTTTTT.

The chain has TRBV12-3 or TRBV12-4 and TRBJ2-1, with D perhaps TRBD2 (6 bases). The CDR3 covers 15 residues. Trimming took 2 bases from V and 7 from J, leaving 15 bases between them. The CDR3, as DNA: TGTGCCAGCAGTTTATCCGGGGGTTTTGTGAATGAGCAGTTCTTC. Amino acid sequence: CASSLSGGFVNEQFF.

Sample share makes this clonotype medium-sized. The CDR3 is CAISGDSDTQYF. The CDR3 DNA reads TGTGCCATCAGTGGGGACTCAGATACGCAGTATTTT. The chain has TRBV10-3 and TRBJ2-3; possibly TRBD2 for D (6 bases). The CDR3 consists of 12 residues. Germline-derived CDR1 and CDR2 are ENHRY and SYGVKD. Trimming removed 4 bases from V and 4 bases from J, with 6 bases in between.

In DNA, the CDR3 is TGCAGTGCAGACCGGGACATGTATAATTCACCCCTCCACTTT. Its protein product is CSADRDMYNSPLHF. This chain joins TRBV20-1 and TRBJ1-6, with D tentatively TRBD1 (6 bases). The CDR3 has 14 residues. Trimming left V 6 bases short and J 4 bases short, with 13 bases between. Germline CDR1 reads DFQATT; CDR2 reads SNEGSKA (reference sequence).

Sample share makes this clonotype medium-sized (0.01 to 0.1%). The chain uses TRBV6-2 or TRBV6-3 and TRBJ1-1; 7 bases are a match to TRBD1. V lost 8 bases, J lost 7 bases, and 13 bases stayed unmatched. Germline values: CDR1 MNHEY, CDR2 SVGEGT. The CDR3 contains 14 residues. DNA of the CDR3: TGTGCCAGCCGGGAGACAGGGTCGAAGGGTGAAGCTTTCTTT. This encodes CASRETGSKGEAFF.

By its share, this clonotype is medium-sized (0.01 to 0.1%). This chain links TRBV10-3 with TRBJ2-3; 8 bases match TRBD1. The CDR3 length is 15 residues. CDR1 and CDR2 from the germline V gene are ENHRY and SYGVKD. The trim removed 0 bases at V and 3 bases at J, leaving 2 bases unmatched. The CDR3: CAISESDRETDTQYF. CDR3 nucleotide sequence: TGTGCCATCAGTGAGTCGGACAGGGAGACAGATACGCAGTATTTT.

This clonotype has a count of ten or more. The junction differs from germline at one of its ends, possibly a read error. J is TRBJ1-2 and V is TRBV30, with D perhaps matching TRBD1 (6 bases). The germline V gene has CDR1 GTSNPN and CDR2 SVGIG (reference sequence). The CDR3 covers 13 residues. CDR3 sequence: CASRNRETLSPAF. In DNA form, the CDR3 reads TGTGCCAGCCGAAACAGGGAAACCCTTTCTCCTGCCTTC. Together with reference TRBV30 and TRBJ1-2, the CDR3 gives the full variable domain: SQTIHQWPATLVQPVGSPLSLECTVEGTSNPNLYWYRQAAGRGLQLLFYSVGIGQISSEVPQNLSASRPQDRQFILSSKKLLLSDSGFYLCASRNRETLSPAFGSGTRLTVV.